These T cell receptor beta chains were read from a single sample in a study of cytomegalovirus exposure and HLA in healthy donors. Measured with immunoSEQ multiplex PCR; TCRdb has only the in-frame clones, and not every one. The table has some 220,000 clones, over 65% seen once. Sequences were obtained from PBMCs. Receptors originate from a woman aged 55-70 years in good health and CMV-seropositive. Each CDR3 is given with its conserved first and last residue. The D gene is left open where the match is weak. Clone size is not always given. Where it is, it says once, few, many or a class for expanded clones.

TRBV7-9,TRBJ1-2,few,TRBD1,CASRPGMGQDSSGYTF,TGTGCCAGCAGGCCGGGGATGGGACAGGACTCTTCTGGCTACACCTTC
TRBV5-4,TRBJ1-3,NA,TRBD1,CASSLQGAVSGNTIYF,TGTGCCAGCAGCTTACAGGGGGCAGTCTCTGGAAACACCATATATTTT
TRBV2,TRBJ2-5,NA,NA,CASRRGSQETQYF,TGTGCCAGCAGGAGAGGCAGCCAAGAGACCCAGTACTTC
TRBV28,TRBJ1-6,NA,NA,CASSSLAGGALLSPLHF,TGTGCCAGCAGTTCCCTGGCGGGGGGCGCGCTCCTCTCACCCCTCCACTTT
TRBV6-5,TRBJ2-5,once,TRBD2,CASSQPGGETQYF,TGTGCCAGCAGTCAGCCGGGGGGGGAGACCCAGTACTTC
TRBV28,TRBJ2-1,NA,TRBD2,CASSPQSAGGNEQFF,TGTGCCAGCAGTCCTCAGAGCGCGGGGGGAAATGAGCAGTTCTTC
TRBV9,TRBJ2-5,NA,TRBD2,CASSVEASGTQGAQYF,TGTGCCAGCAGCGTAGAAGCTAGCGGGACTCAGGGGGCCCAGTACTTC
TRBV6-4,TRBJ2-1,NA,NA,CASSLTSYNEQFF,TGTGCCAGCAGTTTGACTAGCTACAATGAGCAGTTCTTC
TRBV10-3,TRBJ1-2,once,TRBD1,CAISVGQGAYGYTF,TGTGCCATCAGTGTTGGACAGGGGGCTTATGGCTACACCTTC
TRBV28,TRBJ2-5,NA,TRBD2,CASSLGTSGETQYF,TGTGCCAGCAGTTTAGGGACTAGCGGAGAGACCCAGTACTTC
TRBV7-9,TRBJ2-1,NA,TRBD2,CASSLAGTSGRAGNEQFF,TGTGCCAGCAGCTTAGCCGGGACTAGCGGGAGGGCCGGCAATGAGCAGTTCTTC
TRBV18,TRBJ1-2,few,NA,CASSLETAPYGYTF,TGTGCCAGCTCACTGGAGACAGCGCCCTATGGCTACACCTTC
TRBV4-1,TRBJ2-4,once,NA,CASSPTGSGLAKNIQYF,TGCGCCAGCAGCCCGACGGGGAGCGGCCTAGCCAAAAACATTCAGTACTTC
TRBV9,TRBJ1-2,NA,TRBD1,CASSEGQGSSYGYTF,TGTGCCAGCAGCGAAGGACAGGGTAGTTCCTATGGCTACACCTTC
TRBV11-2,TRBJ2-1,once,TRBD2,CASSLGSGGNEQFF,TGTGCCAGCAGCTTGGGTAGCGGGGGGAATGAGCAGTTCTTC
TRBV13,TRBJ2-7,NA,TRBD2,CASSQTSGYEQYF,TGTGCCAGCAGCCAGACTAGCGGATACGAGCAGTACTTC
TRBV10-3,TRBJ2-2,NA,NA,CAIMGNSGVNTGELFF,TGTGCCATCATGGGAAATAGCGGAGTGAACACCGGGGAGCTGTTTTTT
TRBV18,TRBJ2-7,NA,TRBD1,CASSPGQGAQDEQYF,TGTGCCAGCTCACCAGGGCAGGGGGCGCAGGACGAGCAGTACTTC
TRBV7-2,TRBJ2-5,NA,NA,CASSLWASVQETQYF,TGTGCCAGCAGCTTGTGGGCCTCCGTACAAGAGACCCAGTACTTC
TRBV28,TRBJ2-2,few,TRBD1,CASSLPPGTVNTGELFF,TGTGCCAGCAGTTTACCCCCCGGGACAGTAAACACCGGGGAGCTGTTTTTT
TRBV4-1,TRBJ1-2,NA,NA,CASSQAGGSGYGYTF,TGCGCCAGCAGCCAGGCTGGAGGCTCTGGCTATGGCTACACCTTC
TRBV18,TRBJ1-1,NA,TRBD1,CASSPRDRFTEAFF,TGTGCCAGCTCACCCAGGGACAGATTCACTGAAGCTTTCTTT
TRBV6-1,TRBJ2-1,NA,TRBD1,CASSIWTGADNEQFF,TGTGCCAGCAGTATTTGGACAGGGGCGGACAATGAGCAGTTCTTC
TRBV28,TRBJ1-1,NA,TRBD1,CASKSGGAYTEAFF,TGTGCCAGCAAATCAGGGGGCGCGTACACTGAAGCTTTCTTT
TRBV19,TRBJ1-5,NA,NA,CASSIYAGGHSNQPQHF,TGTGCCAGTAGTATATACGCGGGGGGTCATAGCAATCAGCCCCAGCATTTT
TRBV5-1,TRBJ1-2,few,NA,CASSPGNTEGYTF,TGCGCCAGCAGCCCCGGGAATACGGAGGGCTACACCTTC
TRBV6-1,TRBJ2-2,NA,TRBD1,CASSESTGGIGELFF,TGTGCCAGCAGTGAATCCACAGGGGGGATCGGGGAGCTGTTTTTT
TRBV27,TRBJ2-2,NA,TRBD2,CASSLGTSGGNTGELFF,TGTGCCAGCAGTTTAGGGACTAGCGGGGGGAACACCGGGGAGCTGTTTTTT
TRBV6-5,TRBJ2-6,NA,NA,CASSGSGANVLTF,TGTGCCAGCAGCGGGTCTGGGGCCAACGTCCTGACTTTC
TRBV5-1,TRBJ2-2,once,TRBD2,CASSPPTGGLVTGELFF,TGCGCCAGCAGCCCCCCTACGGGGGGGCTTGTCACCGGGGAGCTGTTTTTT
TRBV5-4,TRBJ2-7,NA,TRBD1,CASSPDRVSSYEQYF,TGTGCCAGCAGCCCGGACAGGGTTAGCTCCTACGAGCAGTACTTC
TRBV5-6,TRBJ1-1,NA,NA,CASSLYIAVNTEAFF,TGTGCCAGCAGCTTGTACATTGCAGTGAACACTGAAGCTTTCTTT
TRBV27,TRBJ1-4,NA,NA,CASSPLSEASQEKLFF,TGTGCCAGCAGTCCCTTATCGGAGGCGTCCCAAGAAAAACTGTTTTTT
TRBV30,TRBJ1-2,NA,NA,CAWSWATRDGYTF,TGTGCCTGGAGTTGGGCCACTAGGGATGGCTACACCTTC
TRBV11-2,TRBJ1-2,NA,TRBD1,CASSLIGGGFTF,TGTGCCAGCAGCTTGATAGGAGGGGGCTTCACCTTC
TRBV9,TRBJ2-7,NA,TRBD1,CASSTHPRTGGEQYF,TGTGCCAGCAGCACTCACCCCCGGACAGGGGGCGAGCAGTACTTC
TRBV5-4,TRBJ2-3,NA,TRBD2,CASSLGLAGYTDTQYF,TGTGCCAGCAGCTTAGGACTAGCGGGGTACACAGATACGCAGTATTTT
TRBV5-5,TRBJ2-1,few,TRBD2,CASSQGVLAGGREQFF,TGTGCCAGCAGCCAGGGGGTACTAGCGGGAGGTAGAGAGCAGTTCTTC
TRBV4-3,TRBJ1-4,few,TRBD1,CASSQDIGTGGKLFF,TGCGCCAGCAGCCAAGACATAGGGACAGGAGGAAAACTGTTTTTT
TRBV9,TRBJ2-3,NA,NA,CASSPVGGGASTDTQYF,TGTGCCAGCAGCCCAGTAGGGGGCGGGGCAAGCACAGATACGCAGTATTTT
TRBV10-3,TRBJ2-3,NA,TRBD2,CAITSGRDADTQYF,TGTGCCATCACTAGCGGGAGGGATGCAGATACGCAGTATTTT
TRBV6-1,TRBJ2-1,NA,NA,CASDLGRTYNEQFF,TGTGCCAGCGATTTGGGGCGGACCTACAATGAGCAGTTCTTC
TRBV6-5,TRBJ2-3,NA,NA,CASSYSYRDSDTQYF,TGTGCCAGCAGTTACTCGTACAGGGATTCAGATACGCAGTATTTT
TRBV5-4,TRBJ1-1,NA,NA,CASSLVAALNTEAFF,TGTGCCAGCAGCTTGGTAGCTGCTTTGAACACTGAAGCTTTCTTT
TRBV5-1,TRBJ1-5,NA,NA,CASSLSGNNQPQHF,TGCGCCAGCAGCTTGTCAGGTAACAATCAGCCCCAGCATTTT
TRBV19,TRBJ2-2,NA,TRBD2,CASLNGLAGFGTGELFF,TGTGCCAGTCTTAACGGACTAGCGGGATTCGGCACCGGGGAGCTGTTTTTT